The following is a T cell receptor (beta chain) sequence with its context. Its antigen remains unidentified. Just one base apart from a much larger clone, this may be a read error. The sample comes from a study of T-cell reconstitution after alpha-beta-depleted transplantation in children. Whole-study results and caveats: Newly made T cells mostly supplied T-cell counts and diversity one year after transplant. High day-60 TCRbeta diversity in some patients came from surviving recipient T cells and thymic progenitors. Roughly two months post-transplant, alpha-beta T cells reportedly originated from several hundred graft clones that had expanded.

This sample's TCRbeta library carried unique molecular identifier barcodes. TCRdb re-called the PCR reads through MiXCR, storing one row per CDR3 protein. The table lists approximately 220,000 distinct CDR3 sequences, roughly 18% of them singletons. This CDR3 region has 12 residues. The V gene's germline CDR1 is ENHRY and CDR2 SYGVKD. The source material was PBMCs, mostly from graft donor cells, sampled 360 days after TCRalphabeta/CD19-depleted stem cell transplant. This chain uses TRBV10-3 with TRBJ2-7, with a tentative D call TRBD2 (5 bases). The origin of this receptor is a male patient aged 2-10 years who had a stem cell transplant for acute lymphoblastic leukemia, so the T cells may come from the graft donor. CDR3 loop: CANSEGRGRQYF. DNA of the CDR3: TGTGCCAACAGTGAGGGCCGAGGAAGGCAGTACTTC.